This TCR beta chain was recovered during a study of T cell repertoires in cytomegalovirus infection. This CDR3 contains 15 residues. Trimming removed 7 bases from V and 7 bases from J; junction bases left unmatched: 14. Germline CDR1 MNHEY, CDR2 SVGEGT. TCRdb re-analysed the reads in MiXCR, keeping a single row per CDR3 protein. The repertoire has approximately 730,000 distinct CDR3 sequences, around 29% of them found once; the top ten carry about an eighth. As regards this clonotype: Its antigen is currently unknown.

The material sequenced was cultured CD8+ T cells from PBMCs, taken from culture after CMV antigen stimulation. The sequence was collected from a human donor in good health (CMV status not recorded). Some clones in this sample may be carry-over from other donors' samples. The rearrangement links TRBV6-2 or TRBV6-3 to TRBJ2-5, with TRBD1 identical over 8 bases. CDR3 residues: CASNDLGQGVGTQYF. The CDR3 nucleotides are TGTGCCAGCAACGACCTTGGACAGGGAGTCGGGACCCAGTACTTC.